This T cell receptor beta chain derives from a study of siplizumab effects on memory and regulatory T cells. Study-level results: The naive T cell population seemed more diverse than memory cells and seemed a major contributor to the alloresponse. A naive or memory phenotype could not be assigned to roughly 80-97% of the proliferating CD4+ or CD8+ clones.

Each sample had 9.3 x 10^4 or so TCR templates assayed. Profiled with immunoSEQ multiplex PCR; TCRdb holds only in-frame clones, not every one. The sample consists of more than 60,000 clones, 93% of them appearing once. Comment on this clone: The antigen is undetermined.

Germline assignment: CDR1 MGHDK and CDR2 SYGVNS. V lost 9 bases and J lost 2, with 11 bases in between. This CDR3 has 12 amino acids. The clonotype originates from a human donor in good health. J is TRBJ2-7 and V is TRBV25-1; D possibly matches TRBD1 or TRBD2 (6 bases each). The specimen sequenced was CD8+ T cells sorted from blood. In DNA, the CDR3 is TGTGCCAGTGGAGGGGGAGCCTACGAGCAGTACTTC. This gives the protein CASGGGAYEQYF.